The sequence of this T cell receptor beta chain was determined in a study of shared clonotypes between healthy human individuals. The wider study: Aged between 18 and 49, the donors were a couple of women and three men. General observations from the study: Large depth notwithstanding, sorted-subset sequencing proved incomplete by rarefaction.

On this clone: What it recognizes is unknown.

The DNA input per sorted-subset replicate PCR was about 0.2 ug, corresponding to around 28,000 T cell genomes. Libraries were prepared by immunoSEQ multiplex PCR; TCRdb keeps only in-frame clonotypes and omits some of them. This table has hundreds of thousands of clones, approximately 96% appearing once. CD45RO negativity and positive selection for CCR7 defined naive CD8 cells, a population that excluded terminally differentiated effector memory CD45RA+ cells. The CDR3 covers 12 residues. Germline values: CDR1 SEHNR, CDR2 FQNEAQ (reference sequence). V was pared by 3 bases and J by 2 bases, with 5 bases between.

This sequence was found in a woman under 40 in good health. Sequencing input: naive CD8+ T cells sorted from blood. This chain connects TRBV7-9 to TRBJ2-7; the D is unclear. CDR3 bases: TGTGCCAGCAGCTTCGAAACCTACGAGCAGTACTTC. Translated: CASSFETYEQYF.